The text below deals with one T cell receptor beta chain. The CDR3 is 14 residues long. Germline-derived CDR1 and CDR2 are KGHSH and LQKENI. V shed 3 bases and J shed 2 bases, with 10 bases lying between them. The sample comes from a study of identifying expanded T cells in peripheral blood. Collection occurred without any documented infections or immune events in donors. Assay used: immunoSEQ multiplex PCR; TCRdb lists only in-frame clones, some missing. The table records about 110,000 clones, about 87% of them present only once. V usage is TRBV18 and J usage is TRBJ1-1; unclear D gene. This receptor was obtained from a person aged 18-70 years in good health. Sequencing input: blood. CDR3 protein: CASSPGTDNTEAFF. The CDR3 nucleotides are TGTGCCAGCTCACCTGGAACAGACAACACTGAAGCTTTCTTT.